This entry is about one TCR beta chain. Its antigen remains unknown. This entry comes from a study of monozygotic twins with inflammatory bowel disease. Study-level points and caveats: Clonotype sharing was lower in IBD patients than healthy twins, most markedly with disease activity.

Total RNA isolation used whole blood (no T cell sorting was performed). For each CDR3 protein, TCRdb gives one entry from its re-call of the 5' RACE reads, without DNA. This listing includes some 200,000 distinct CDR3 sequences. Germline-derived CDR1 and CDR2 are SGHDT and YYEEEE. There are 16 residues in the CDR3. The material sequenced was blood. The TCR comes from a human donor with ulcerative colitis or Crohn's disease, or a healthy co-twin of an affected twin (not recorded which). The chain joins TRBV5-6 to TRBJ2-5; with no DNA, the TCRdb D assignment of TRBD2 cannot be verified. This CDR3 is CASSLTETSGRRTQYF.